This record covers a single T cell receptor beta chain. Methods used by the authors: Reference gene primer amplification gave nucleated cell count estimates. Clones were read by immunoSEQ multiplex PCR, and TCRdb kept only the in-frame ones, dropping some. The DNA gave D and trimming, while V, J and clone size come from that table. The sample shows roughly 230,000 clones, roughly 83% of them seen only once. This sample is part of a study of blood T cell repertoires in COVID-19. About the research overall: Acute and convalescent COVID-19 samples came from the United States, Italy and Spain. T cells, B-cell-depleted T cells, or PBMCs provided the cDNA or gDNA that served as material.

CDR3 length: 16 residues. Trimming removed 0 bases from V and 0 bases from J, with 9 bases in between. Germline-derived CDR1 and CDR2 are MGHRA and YSYEKL. This sequence was found in a woman between 50 and 59 years old with acute or convalescent COVID-19. Sequenced: peripheral blood. The chain joins TRBV4-1 to TRBJ1-3, with D maybe TRBD1 (5 bases). The CDR3 coding sequence is TGCGCCAGCAGCCAAGATGACAGCCACTCTGGAAACACCATATATTTT. Translated, it gives CASSQDDSHSGNTIYF.